The clone carrying this T cell receptor (beta chain) was found a few times. The sample originates from a study of glioma-infiltrating T cells after dendritic cell vaccination. The germline CDR1 and CDR2 sequences are SGHRS and YFSETQ. CDR3 length: 16 residues. With 2 bases clipped from V and 0 bases from J, the junction kept 2 bases outside the gene matches. Libraries were prepared by immunoSEQ multiplex PCR; TCRdb keeps only in-frame clonotypes and omits some of them. The table includes about 49,000 clones, 85% detected once. The TCR was taken from a human donor with glioblastoma. The source was blood, collected before dendritic cell vaccination. The V and J genes are TRBV5-1 and TRBJ2-1, with 10 bases identical to TRBD2. Written as DNA, the CDR3 is TGCGCCAGCAGCTTCCTAGCGGGGGTCTCCTACAATGAGCAGTTCTTC. It encodes CASSFLAGVSYNEQFF.